This TCR beta chain was identified in a study of post-analysis software for immune sequencing data. Looking at the study overall: Multiple sclerosis in the patients followed relapsing-remitting, secondary progressive and progressive-relapsing courses.

With respect to this clonotype: What it recognizes is unknown.

From germline, CDR1 is SGHNT and CDR2 YENEEA. The length of the CDR3 is 14 residues. V was clipped by 5 bases and J by 8 bases, with 16 bases between them. General observations from the study: Significantly lower normalized Chao1 diversity was found in patients with multiple sclerosis relative to controls. Roughly 5 TRBV segments, TRBV5-6, TRBV5-1 and TRBV20-1 among them, were found more frequent in patients than controls.

Each TCR beta cDNA library carried unique molecular identifiers. TCRdb reprocessed the PCR reads via MiXCR and lists one record per CDR3 protein. Among some 700,000 distinct CDR3 sequences listed, approximately 60% were seen once. The receptor comes from a girl aged 2 to 10 with multiple sclerosis. Sequencing input: blood. The rearrangement links TRBV11-3 to TRBJ2-1; perhaps TRBD1 as D (5 bases). The CDR3 DNA sequence: TGTGCCAGCAGCCCCGGACACCTGACCGATGAGCAGTTCTTC. Translated, it gives CASSPGHLTDEQFF.